The entry that follows covers one T cell receptor beta chain sequence. Donors were healthy HIV-negative adults without recent acute infections or vaccinations. For sorted subsets, roughly 200 ng DNA per replicate equaled approximately 32,000 T cell genomes. Using immunoSEQ multiplex PCR, the repertoire was profiled, and TCRdb retains in-frame clones only, with some absent. The data show 2 million to 3 million clones, approximately 93% seen once. This specimen comes from a study of shared clonotypes between healthy human individuals. As for the study in general: Every donor yielded three CD4 naive, three CD4 memory, two CD8 naive and one CD8 memory plate.

CDR1 and CDR2 (germline): GTSNPN, SVGIG (reference sequence). V dropped 2 bases and J dropped 0 bases, with 13 bases sitting between them. This CDR3 is 16 amino acids long. Sequenced: naive CD4+ T cells from PBMCs. As for subset: CD45RA+ positively selected. The receptor comes from a man between 18 and 29 years old in good health. Some clones in this sample may be carry-over from other donors' samples. This sequence joins TRBV30 and TRBJ1-4; D may be TRBD1 (5 bases). CDR3 protein: CAWSPIPTATNEKLFF. The CDR3 bases are TGTGCCTGGAGTCCTATTCCGACAGCAACTAATGAAAAACTGTTTTTT.